The 24 T cell receptor beta chains presented below share a single source sample, sequenced in a study of T-cell reconstitution after alpha-beta-depleted transplantation in children. Preparation of the TCRbeta library involved a method that used unique molecular identifiers. Each CDR3 protein is one row after TCRdb ran MiXCR on the PCR reads. This sample has about 4,900 distinct CDR3 sequences; about 28% occur once, and the top ten carry approximately 35%. This sample comprised PBMCs, mostly from graft donor cells, obtained 60 days after TCRalphabeta/CD19-depleted stem cell transplant. These TCRs come from a male patient aged 2-15 years who had a stem cell transplant for acute lymphoblastic leukemia, so the T cells may come from the graft donor.

This chain joins TRBV20-1 and TRBJ2-5; D may be TRBD2 (6 bases). CDR1 and CDR2 (germline): DFQATT, SNEGSKA (reference sequence). The V and J ends lost 3 bases and 5 bases respectively, with 19 bases between them. The CDR3 loop spans 15 amino acids. The chain's CDR3 is CSASIGVAAEETQYF. CDR3 bases: TGCAGTGCTAGCATTGGGGTAGCGGCCGAGGAGACCCAGTACTTC.

Many counts were recorded for this clonotype. This chain links TRBV5-8 with TRBJ2-7, with D unresolved. With 0 bases removed from V and 0 bases from J, the gap between germline ends came to 7 bases. The CDR3 runs 14 residues. CDR1 and CDR2 (germline): SGHTS, YDEGEE. CDR3 amino acids: CASSLGQDSYEQYF. The CDR3 bases are TGTGCCAGCAGCTTGGGGCAGGACTCCTACGAGCAGTACTTC.

This clonotype was observed many times. The chain recombines TRBV4-2 with TRBJ2-1; 8 bases map to TRBD2. The V gene end was trimmed by 3 bases and the J gene end by 2 bases; junction bases not matched to a gene: 9. Germline-derived CDR1 and CDR2 are LGHNA and YNFKEQ. The CDR3 is 17 residues long. The CDR3 loop reads CASSHRRLAQTYNEQFF. In DNA form, the CDR3 reads TGTGCCAGCAGCCATAGGCGACTAGCGCAGACCTACAATGAGCAGTTCTTC.

This clonotype was seen repeatedly, ten times or more. The chain employs TRBV20-1 and TRBJ2-2; a possible D gene is TRBD2 (6 bases). Trimming stripped 6 bases from V and 5 bases from J, with 10 bases between. The CDR3 contains 12 residues. Germline values: CDR1 DFQATT, CDR2 SNEGSKA (reference sequence). The CDR3 loop is CSASSETGELFF. The CDR3 coding sequence is TGCAGTGCGTCTAGCGAGACCGGGGAGCTGTTTTTT.

This clonotype was counted at least ten times. J is TRBJ1-5 and V is TRBV7-9; maybe TRBD1 (6 bases). The germline CDR1 and CDR2 sequences are SEHNR and FQNEAQ (reference sequence). Trimming removed 0 bases at V and 4 bases at J, with 16 bases between. The CDR3 extends over 17 amino acids. CDR3 region: CASSLAGTIRGNQPQHF. The CDR3 DNA reads TGTGCCAGCAGCTTAGCCGGCACTATCAGGGGAAATCAGCCCCAGCATTTT.

This clonotype is labeled hyperexpanded. The J gene is TRBJ2-7, the V gene TRBV7-9; TRBD1 matches at 8 bases. Trimming cost V 7 bases and J 3 bases; bases outside gene matches: 5. The CDR3 loop spans 13 amino acids. Germline CDR1 reads SEHNR; CDR2 reads FQNEAQ (reference sequence). The CDR3 spells CASKNTGGYEQYF. The CDR3 DNA follows: TGTGCCAGCAAGAATACAGGGGGCTACGAGCAGTACTTC. The full variable domain, with the rest looked up from reference TRBV7-9 and TRBJ2-7, is DTGVSQNPRHKITKRGQNVTFRCDPISEHNRLYWYRQTLGQGPEFLTYFQNEAQLEKSRLLSDRFSAERPKGSFSTLEIQRTEQGDSAMYLCASKNTGGYEQYFGPGTRLTVT.

The chain is built from TRBV4-2 and TRBJ2-3, with 7 bases lining up with TRBD2. CDR1 is LGHNA, CDR2 YNFKEQ, per germline. The CDR3 has 16 residues. The V segment lost 1 base and the J segment 5 bases; nucleotides outside the gene matches: 9. Here the CDR3 DNA reads TGTGCCAGCAGCCAAGGGTCGGCGGGAGCGGAAGATACGCAGTATTTT. Amino acids: CASSQGSAGAEDTQYF.

This clonotype ranks as medium-sized (0.01 to 0.1%). This rearrangement joins TRBV28 to TRBJ1-5; D ambiguous. CDR3 size: 15 residues. Germline CDR1 reads MDHEN; CDR2 reads SYDVKM. V gave up 1 base and J gave up 0 bases, with 7 bases separating them. The CDR3 sequence: CASSLSGISNQPQHF. CDR3 nucleotide sequence: TGTGCCAGCAGTTTATCGGGGATTAGCAATCAGCCCCAGCATTTT. Looking up the rest from reference TRBV28 and TRBJ1-5 gives the full variable domain: DVKVTQSSRYLVKRTGEKVFLECVQDMDHENMFWYRQDPGLGLRLIYFSYDVKMKEKGDIPEGYSVSREKKERFSLILESASTNQTSMYLCASSLSGISNQPQHFGDGTRLSIL.

The genes are TRBV3-1 and TRBJ2-1; D remains unclear. The CDR3 runs 14 residues. V was cut by 0 bases and J by 8 bases, with 11 bases left in between. Germline V gene lookup returns CDR1 LGHDT and CDR2 YNNKEL (reference sequence). In DNA, the CDR3 is TGTGCCAGCAGCCAAGAGGTCCGCATCTATGAGCAGTTCTTC. It codes for CASSQEVRIYEQFF.

This clonotype was seen at least ten times. The chain has TRBV11-3 and TRBJ1-1; D may be TRBD1 (5 bases). Germline V CDR1 and CDR2: SGHNT, YENEEA. Trimming removed 6 bases from V and 8 bases from J, with 10 bases in between. The CDR3 length is 11 residues. CDR3 sequence: CASSLEGEAFF. DNA of the CDR3: TGTGCCAGCAGTCTAGAGGGGGAAGCTTTCTTT.

This clonotype occurred many times. This chain links TRBV5-1 with TRBJ2-7, with TRBD2 matching over 7 bases. Per the germline V gene, CDR1 is SGHRS and CDR2 is YFSETQ. There are 15 residues in the CDR3. The trim removed 4 bases at V and 5 bases at J, leaving 12 bases unmatched. The CDR3 loop is CASSASTGGLNEQYF. CDR3 bases: TGCGCCAGCAGCGCTTCGACGGGGGGTTTAAACGAGCAGTACTTC. Combining the CDR3 with reference TRBV5-1 and TRBJ2-7 gives the whole variable domain KAGVTQTPRYLIKTRGQQVTLSCSPISGHRSVSWYQQTPGQGLQFLFEYFSETQRNKGNFPGRFSGRQFSNSRSEMNVSTLELGDSALYLCASSASTGGLNEQYFGPGTRLTVT.

This clonotype was recorded many times. The gene calls are TRBV9 and TRBJ2-3; D is unresolved. The CDR3 is 13 amino acids. V was pared by 0 bases and J by 4 bases, with 6 bases between. The germline V gene encodes CDR1 SGDLS and CDR2 YYNGEE. Here the CDR3 reads CASSVEDPDTQYF. CDR3 bases: TGTGCCAGCAGCGTAGAAGACCCAGATACGCAGTATTTT.

In its sample, this clonotype is medium-sized (0.01 to 0.1%). The rearrangement links TRBV25-1 to TRBJ2-1; tentatively, D is TRBD2 (5 bases). The V gene's germline CDR1 is MGHDK and CDR2 SYGVNS. This CDR3 is 15 amino acids long. Trimming left V 3 bases short and J 6 bases short, with 15 bases between. CDR3 nucleotide sequence: TGTGCCAGCAGTGATGGGGAGAGCCACGGCAATGAGCAGTTCTTC. This sequence encodes CASSDGESHGNEQFF.

In this sample, this clonotype turned up a few times. V gene TRBV20-1 combines with J gene TRBJ2-5; TRBD1 might be the D (6 bases). Germline V gene sequence: CDR1 DFQATT, CDR2 SNEGSKA (reference sequence). The CDR3 is 14 amino acids. Trimming cost V 6 bases and J 5 bases, with 19 bases left between them. The CDR3 loop reads CSAIGGRGSETQYF. The CDR3 DNA reads TGCAGTGCGATAGGGGGTAGGGGATCGGAGACCCAGTACTTC.

At least ten counts were recorded for this clonotype. The rearrangement joins TRBV5-5 to TRBJ2-7; D is ambiguous. CDR3 length: 15 amino acids. Germline loops: CDR1 SGHKS, CDR2 YYEKEE (reference sequence). Trimming took off 0 bases at V and 0 bases at J, with 10 bases between the two ends. The CDR3 reads CASSLGPKSSYEQYF. CDR3 nucleotide sequence: TGTGCCAGCAGCTTGGGACCCAAGAGCTCCTACGAGCAGTACTTC.

As regards this clonotype: One junction end disagrees with the germline gene, perhaps due to a read error. The V call is TRBV7-9, the J call TRBJ1-1, with unresolved D. The CDR3 runs 12 residues. From germline, CDR1 is SEHNR and CDR2 FQNEAQ (reference sequence). The CDR3 coding sequence is TGTGCCAGCAGCATTAAGAACACTAAAGCTTTCTTT. Protein product: CASSIKNTKAFF.

The genes are TRBV15 and TRBJ1-4; tentatively, D is TRBD1 (6 bases). Trimming left V 2 bases short and J 7 bases short, with 23 bases between. This CDR3 has 18 residues. Germline V lookup: CDR1 LNHNV, CDR2 YYDKDF (reference sequence). The CDR3 sequence is CATSRLAGHQYLGEKLFF. CDR3 bases: TGTGCCACCAGCAGATTGGCGGGACACCAGTATTTGGGTGAAAAACTGTTTTTT.

This clonotype ranks as medium-sized. The rearrangement joins TRBV7-2 to TRBJ1-1; the D gene is possibly TRBD1 (6 bases). V was pared by 4 bases and J by 3 bases, with 15 bases between. The CDR3 covers 15 residues. Germline loops: CDR1 SGHTA, CDR2 FQGNSA. CDR3 sequence: CASSYTGLGDTEAFF. The CDR3 nucleotides are TGTGCCAGCAGCTATACAGGGTTGGGGGACACTGAAGCTTTCTTT.

At least ten counts were recorded for this clonotype. The chain links TRBV30 to TRBJ1-2; TRBD1 aligns across 9 bases. CDR3 length equals 13 residues. J lost 8 bases, V lost 8 bases, and 12 bases had no gene match. Germline CDR1 GTSNPN, CDR2 SVGIG (reference sequence). CDR3 in amino acids: CAVSGTGISGYTF. The CDR3 coding sequence is TGTGCCGTCTCCGGGACAGGGATATCGGGCTACACCTTC.

The chain joins TRBV7-2 to TRBJ2-7; 9 nucleotides match TRBD1. The CDR3 runs to 15 residues. In germline, CDR1 is SGHTA, CDR2 FQGNSA. V dropped 4 bases and J dropped 1; count of bases not matched to a gene: 5. This CDR3 is CASSSDRGNSYEQYF. Here the CDR3 DNA reads TGTGCCAGCAGCTCCGACAGGGGGAATTCCTACGAGCAGTACTTC.

This clonotype was recorded many times. The genes are TRBV20-1 and TRBJ1-6, with D perhaps matching TRBD1 (5 bases). Germline loops: CDR1 DFQATT, CDR2 SNEGSKA (reference sequence). The CDR3 contains 14 residues. Trimming took off 3 bases at V and 7 bases at J, with 13 bases between the two ends. The CDR3 coding sequence is TGCAGTGCTAGTTCGCGACAGATGAATTCACCCCTCCACTTT. This codes for CSASSRQMNSPLHF.

This clonotype was seen at least ten times. The chain combines TRBV7-9 with TRBJ2-5; 7 bases fit TRBD2. V lost 5 bases and J lost 1; bases outside the gene matches: 13. This CDR3 has 17 residues. Germline assignment: CDR1 SEHNR and CDR2 FQNEAQ (reference sequence). The CDR3 DNA reads as TGTGCCAGCAGCCCCCGGGGTCGAGCGGGGCCCCAAGAGACCCAGTACTTC. This encodes CASSPRGRAGPQETQYF. The full variable domain, completed using reference TRBV7-9 and TRBJ2-5, is DTGVSQNPRHKITKRGQNVTFRCDPISEHNRLYWYRQTLGQGPEFLTYFQNEAQLEKSRLLSDRFSAERPKGSFSTLEIQRTEQGDSAMYLCASSPRGRAGPQETQYFGPGTRLLVL.

The chain employs TRBV7-2 and TRBJ1-4, with 7 bases that match TRBD1. Germline V gene data show CDR1 as SGHTA and CDR2 as FQGNSA. This CDR3 contains 15 residues. V trimming: 4 bases; J trimming: 8 bases; junction bases outside the gene matches: 10. The CDR3 here is CASSSHRGKDEKLFF. In DNA form, the CDR3 reads TGTGCCAGCAGCTCCCACAGGGGAAAGGACGAAAAACTGTTTTTT.

At least ten counts were recorded for this clonotype. The rearrangement joins TRBV7-9 to TRBJ1-2; D unclear. CDR3 length: 14 amino acids. Germline CDR1 is SEHNR and CDR2 is FQNEAQ (reference sequence). Trimming stripped 2 bases from V and 8 bases from J, with 15 bases between. In nucleotides, the CDR3 is TGTGCCAGCAGCTTAATAACGGGCTCGCTCGGCTACACCTTC. Translation gives CASSLITGSLGYTF.